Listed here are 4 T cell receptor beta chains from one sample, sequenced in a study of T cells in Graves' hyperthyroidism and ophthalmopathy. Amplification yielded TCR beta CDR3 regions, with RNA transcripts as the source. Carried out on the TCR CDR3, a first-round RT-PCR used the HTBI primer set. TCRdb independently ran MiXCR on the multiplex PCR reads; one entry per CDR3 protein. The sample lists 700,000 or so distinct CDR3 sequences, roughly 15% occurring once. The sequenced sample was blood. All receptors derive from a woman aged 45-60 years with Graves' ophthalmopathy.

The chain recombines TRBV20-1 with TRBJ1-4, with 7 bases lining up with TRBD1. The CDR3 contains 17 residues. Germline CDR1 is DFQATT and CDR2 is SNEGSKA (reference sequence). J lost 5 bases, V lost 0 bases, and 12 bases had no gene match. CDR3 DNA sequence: TGCAGTGCTAGAGATTCCAGGGGGGGGGGGATGAATGAAAAACTGTTTTTT. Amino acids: CSARDSRGGGMNEKLFF.

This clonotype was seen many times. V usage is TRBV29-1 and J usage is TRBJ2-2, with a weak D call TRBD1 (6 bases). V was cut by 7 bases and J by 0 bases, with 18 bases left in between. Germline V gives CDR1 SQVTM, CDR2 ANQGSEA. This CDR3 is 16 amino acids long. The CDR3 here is CSARGSDSTNTGELFF. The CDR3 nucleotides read TGCAGCGCGAGGGGGAGTGACAGTACGAACACCGGGGAGCTGTTTTTT.

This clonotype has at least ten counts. DNA for the CDR3: TGTGCCAGCAGCCCAATAGGGGAGAAGAACTATGGCTACACCTTC. Its protein is CASSPIGEKNYGYTF. The chain carries TRBV7-9 and TRBJ1-2, with D possibly being TRBD1 (5 bases). The germline V and J ends were trimmed by 5 bases and 2 bases, with 15 bases remaining between them. The germline V gene encodes CDR1 SEHNR and CDR2 FQNEAQ (reference sequence). This CDR3 has 15 amino acids.

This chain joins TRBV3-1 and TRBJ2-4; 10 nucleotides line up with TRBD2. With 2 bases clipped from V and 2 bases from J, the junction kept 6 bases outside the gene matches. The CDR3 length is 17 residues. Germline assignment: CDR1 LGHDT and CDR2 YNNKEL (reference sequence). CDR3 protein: CASSQRGLADPKNIQYF. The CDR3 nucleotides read TGTGCCAGCAGCCAACGCGGACTAGCGGACCCCAAAAACATTCAGTACTTC.